This T cell receptor (beta chain) is from a study of cytomegalovirus exposure and HLA in healthy donors. This clone was recorded once. The antigen remains undetermined. Use of 60 Vbeta and 13 Jbeta primers characterized the PCR. Some clones are missing from TCRdb's copy, which holds only in-frame ones; the method was immunoSEQ multiplex PCR. The table shows under 110,000 clones, with around three quarters occurring only once. The CDR3 extends over 14 amino acids. Trimming took off 2 bases at V and 0 bases at J, with 8 bases between the two ends. Germline CDR1 reads SGHVS; CDR2 reads FNYEAQ. Study outcomes and limitations: High sensitivity and specificity were reportedly achieved when the classifier diagnosed cytomegalovirus status. The authors listed 150 to 200 TCR beta chains as cytomegalovirus-associated. Three chains tied to CMV proved CMV antigen-specific in vitro. Later analysis revealed greater clonal expansion in HLA-associated TCR beta chains than in equally common others.

This receptor was obtained from a boy aged 5 to 17 in good health and CMV-seronegative. The sequenced sample consisted of PBMCs. V and J are TRBV7-6 and TRBJ2-7, with D perhaps matching TRBD2 (5 bases). CDR3 DNA: TGTGCCAGCAGCTTACTAGCAGACTCCTACGAGCAGTACTTC. Protein product: CASSLLADSYEQYF.